This T cell receptor (beta chain) is drawn from a study of T-cell reconstitution after alpha-beta-depleted transplantation in children. Study-wide results and limits: Reportedly, roughly two months post-transplant, alpha-beta T cells arose from several hundred expanded graft clones. A year post-transplant, T-cell counts and diversity derived mostly from newly produced T cells. Diversity of TCRbeta at day 60 was high in some patients, arising from surviving recipient T cells and thymic progenitors.

The ends were cut back, 3 bases at V and 3 bases at J, with 12 bases in the middle. Germline lookup yields CDR1 SGHAT and CDR2 FQNNGV. The CDR3 is made up of 15 amino acids. A library of TCRbeta sequences, prepared with unique molecular identifiers, was generated. TCRdb re-called the PCR reads through MiXCR, storing one row per CDR3 protein. The sample lists approximately 210,000 distinct CDR3 sequences; approximately 19% were seen once. For this clonotype: What it binds is unknown.

The input for sequencing was PBMCs, mostly from graft donor cells, taken 360 days after TCRalphabeta/CD19-depleted stem cell transplant. This receptor was identified in a male patient aged 2 to 10 who had a stem cell transplant for acute lymphoblastic leukemia, so the T cells may come from the graft donor. The rearrangement uses TRBV11-2 and TRBJ2-1, with D unresolved. CDR3 DNA: TGTGCCAGCAGCTTGGGCGGAGACTTCTACAATGAGCAGTTCTTC. Translation gives CASSLGGDFYNEQFF.